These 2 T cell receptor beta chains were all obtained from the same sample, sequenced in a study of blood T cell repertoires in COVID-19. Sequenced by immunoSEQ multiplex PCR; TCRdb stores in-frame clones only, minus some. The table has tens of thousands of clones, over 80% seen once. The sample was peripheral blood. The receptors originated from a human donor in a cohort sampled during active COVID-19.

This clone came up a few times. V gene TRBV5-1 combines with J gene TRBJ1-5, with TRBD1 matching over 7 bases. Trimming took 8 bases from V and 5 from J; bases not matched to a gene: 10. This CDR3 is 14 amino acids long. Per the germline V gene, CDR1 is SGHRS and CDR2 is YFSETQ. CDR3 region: CASPGQRFYQPQHF. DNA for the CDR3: TGCGCCAGTCCGGGACAGCGATTCTATCAGCCCCAGCATTTT.

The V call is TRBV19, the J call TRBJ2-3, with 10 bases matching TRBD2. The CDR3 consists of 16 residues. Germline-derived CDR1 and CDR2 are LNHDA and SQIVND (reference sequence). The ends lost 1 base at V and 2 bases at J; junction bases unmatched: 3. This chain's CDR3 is CASSIASGGSTDTQYF. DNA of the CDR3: TGTGCCAGTAGTATAGCTAGCGGGGGCTCCACAGATACGCAGTATTTT.